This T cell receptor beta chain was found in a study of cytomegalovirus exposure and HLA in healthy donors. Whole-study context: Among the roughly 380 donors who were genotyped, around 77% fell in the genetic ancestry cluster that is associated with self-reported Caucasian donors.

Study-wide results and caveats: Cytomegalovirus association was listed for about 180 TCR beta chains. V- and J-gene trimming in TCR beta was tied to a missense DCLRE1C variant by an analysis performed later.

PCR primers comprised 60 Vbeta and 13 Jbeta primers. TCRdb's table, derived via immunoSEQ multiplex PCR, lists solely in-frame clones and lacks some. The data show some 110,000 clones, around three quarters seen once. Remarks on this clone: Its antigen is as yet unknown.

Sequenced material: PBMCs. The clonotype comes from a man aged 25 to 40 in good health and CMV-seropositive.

CDR3 region: CASSFRCLRTGGKIREQFF. Here the CDR3 DNA reads TGTGCCAGCAGCTTTAGGTGTTTGCGGACAGGGGGAAAAATAAGAGAGCAGTTCTTC. The chain links TRBV12-1 to TRBJ2-1; the table names TRBD1, a call not compared with the DNA. TRBV12-1 counts as a pseudogene. The CDR3 runs to 19 residues.